The rows below give T cell receptor beta chains drawn from one sample of a study of blood T cell repertoires in COVID-19. The method was immunoSEQ multiplex PCR; TCRdb's version includes in-frame clones alone and lacks a portion of them. The sample consists of approximately 70,000 clones, 90% to 95% of them appearing once. Sequencing was done on a sample of peripheral blood. The receptors were gathered from a man aged 50 to 59 with COVID-19, enrolled during active disease. Both conserved end residues are part of each CDR3. Each record gives: clone size, CDR3 length, D gene, V gene, J gene, CDR3 protein, CDR3 DNA. The D gene is left open where the match is weak. Clone size is stated in some rows and not others, as once, few, many or a class when expanded.

size: NA
length: 12
D: NA
V: TRBV9
J: TRBJ2-1
CDR3: CASSVEGNEQFF
DNA: TGTGCCAGCAGCGTAGAGGGGAATGAGCAGTTCTTC

size: NA
length: 15
D: NA
V: TRBV18
J: TRBJ2-3
CDR3: CASSDVGGSTDTQYF
DNA: TGTGCCAGCTCAGACGTCGGGGGAAGCACAGATACGCAGTATTTT

size: NA
length: 15
D: NA
V: TRBV5-1
J: TRBJ2-2
CDR3: CASSLIRGLGGELFF
DNA: TGCGCCAGCAGCTTGATCCGGGGACTGGGCGGGGAGCTGTTTTTT

size: NA
length: 16
D: NA
V: TRBV9
J: TRBJ2-2
CDR3: CASSVVQESNTGELFF
DNA: TGTGCCAGCAGCGTAGTGCAGGAATCGAACACCGGGGAGCTGTTTTTT

size: NA
length: 15
D: NA
V: TRBV6-6
J: TRBJ1-5
CDR3: CASSYSAGESQPQHF
DNA: TGTGCCAGCAGTTACTCTGCAGGGGAAAGTCAGCCCCAGCATTTT

size: NA
length: 15
D: NA
V: TRBV28
J: TRBJ2-6
CDR3: CASSPLSSGANVLTF
DNA: TGTGCCAGCAGTCCCTTGAGTTCTGGGGCCAACGTCCTGACTTTC

size: NA
length: 16
D: NA
V: TRBV3-1/TRBV3-2
J: TRBJ2-5
CDR3: CASSQSFREYKETQYF
DNA: TGTGCCAGCAGCCAGTCTTTTCGGGAGTACAAAGAGACCCAGTACTTC

size: NA
length: 16
D: NA
V: TRBV9
J: TRBJ2-7
CDR3: CASSPNPVGVLYEQYF
DNA: TGTGCCAGCAGCCCCAACCCGGTGGGAGTTCTATATGAGCAGTACTTC

size: NA
length: 16
D: NA
V: TRBV5-1
J: TRBJ2-3
CDR3: CASSLLFGADTDTQYF
DNA: TGCGCCAGCAGCTTACTCTTCGGAGCCGACACAGATACGCAGTATTTT

size: NA
length: 13
D: NA
V: TRBV9
J: TRBJ2-3
CDR3: CASSGTGTDTQYF
DNA: TGTGCCAGCAGCGGTACAGGGACAGATACGCAGTATTTT

size: NA
length: 15
D: TRBD1
V: TRBV6-6
J: TRBJ2-5
CDR3: CATGTGVVGRETQYF
DNA: TGTGCCACCGGGACAGGGGTAGTCGGGCGGGAGACCCAGTACTTC

size: NA
length: 14
D: NA
V: TRBV5-1
J: TRBJ1-2
CDR3: CASGAGGTTYGYTF
DNA: TGCGCCAGCGGTGCAGGCGGGACGACATATGGCTACACCTTC

size: once
length: 15
D: TRBD1
V: TRBV30
J: TRBJ2-1
CDR3: CAWSLGTGGLGEQFF
DNA: TGTGCCTGGAGCCTCGGGACAGGGGGCCTGGGTGAGCAGTTCTTC

size: once
length: 14
D: NA
V: TRBV5-4
J: TRBJ1-1
CDR3: CASSRGGLNTEAFF
DNA: TGTGCCAGCAGCCGGGGGGGGTTGAACACTGAAGCTTTCTTT

size: NA
length: 16
D: TRBD1
V: TRBV4-2
J: TRBJ2-2
CDR3: CASSQGTGGAVGELFF
DNA: TGTGCCAGCAGCCAAGGGACAGGGGGCGCGGTCGGGGAGCTGTTTTTT

size: NA
length: 15
D: TRBD2
V: TRBV5-5
J: TRBJ2-2
CDR3: CASSLAGINTGELFF
DNA: TGTGCCAGCAGCTTAGCGGGGATAAACACCGGGGAGCTGTTTTTT

size: NA
length: 11
D: NA
V: TRBV5-5
J: TRBJ1-5
CDR3: CASSLGEDQHF
DNA: TGTGCCAGCAGCTTGGGGGAGGACCAGCATTTT

size: NA
length: 18
D: TRBD1
V: TRBV4-3
J: TRBJ1-3
CDR3: CASSQEGTGAYSGNTIYF
DNA: TGCGCCAGCAGCCAAGAAGGCACAGGGGCGTACTCTGGAAACACCATATATTTT

size: once
length: 13
D: TRBD2
V: TRBV5-4
J: TRBJ2-5
CDR3: CASTLGGVQTQYF
DNA: TGTGCCAGCACCTTGGGGGGGGTGCAGACCCAGTACTTC

size: NA
length: 17
D: NA
V: TRBV9
J: TRBJ2-1
CDR3: CASSAFVGGGTGNEQFF
DNA: TGTGCCAGCAGCGCTTTTGTGGGAGGGGGTACGGGAAATGAGCAGTTCTTC

size: NA
length: 17
D: TRBD2
V: TRBV4-1
J: TRBJ2-3
CDR3: CASSQEELAIRTDTQYF
DNA: TGCGCCAGCAGCCAAGAAGAACTAGCGATACGCACAGATACGCAGTATTTT

size: NA
length: 15
D: TRBD2
V: TRBV3-1/TRBV3-2
J: TRBJ2-7
CDR3: CASSPLVGRGYEQYF
DNA: TGTGCCAGCAGCCCTCTAGTAGGGCGGGGGTACGAGCAGTACTTC

size: NA
length: 14
D: NA
V: TRBV6-4
J: TRBJ2-2
CDR3: CASSDLQGTGELFF
DNA: TGTGCCAGCAGTGACCTACAGGGCACCGGGGAGCTGTTTTTT

size: NA
length: 16
D: TRBD1
V: TRBV11-2
J: TRBJ2-5
CDR3: CASSFPPGQGKETQYF
DNA: TGTGCCAGCAGCTTTCCCCCGGGACAGGGGAAAGAGACCCAGTACTTC

size: NA
length: 17
D: NA
V: TRBV19
J: TRBJ2-6
CDR3: CASSIGGRGSGANVLTF
DNA: TGTGCCAGTAGTATAGGAGGCAGGGGTAGCGGGGCCAACGTCCTGACTTTC

size: NA
length: 15
D: TRBD2
V: TRBV4-1
J: TRBJ2-5
CDR3: CASSLPGLPQETQYF
DNA: TGCGCCAGCAGCCTCCCGGGACTACCCCAAGAGACCCAGTACTTC

size: NA
length: 15
D: TRBD1
V: TRBV5-1
J: TRBJ2-3
CDR3: CASSPGQGMTDTQYF
DNA: TGCGCCAGCAGCCCGGGACAGGGGATGACAGATACGCAGTATTTT

size: NA
length: 14
D: TRBD2
V: TRBV28
J: TRBJ2-3
CDR3: CASSFTAGAGTQYF
DNA: TGTGCCAGCAGTTTCACGGCGGGAGCCGGCACGCAGTATTTT

size: NA
length: 12
D: NA
V: TRBV28
J: TRBJ2-1
CDR3: CASSQTSPAQFF
DNA: TGTGCCAGCAGCCAGACTAGTCCTGCGCAGTTCTTC

size: NA
length: 14
D: NA
V: TRBV5-4
J: TRBJ1-4
CDR3: CASTSGLTNEKLFF
DNA: TGTGCCAGCACCTCAGGGTTAACTAATGAAAAACTGTTTTTT

size: once
length: 13
D: NA
V: TRBV6-2/TRBV6-3
J: TRBJ2-7
CDR3: CASSYPGADEQYF
DNA: TGTGCCAGCAGTTACCCAGGGGCGGATGAGCAGTACTTC

size: NA
length: 16
D: TRBD1
V: TRBV5-5
J: TRBJ1-1
CDR3: CASSFPRDRAQTEAFF
DNA: TGTGCCAGCAGCTTCCCTCGTGACAGGGCCCAAACTGAAGCTTTCTTT

size: NA
length: 12
D: NA
V: TRBV7-2
J: TRBJ2-3
CDR3: CASSFPADTQYF
DNA: TGTGCCAGCAGCTTCCCCGCAGATACGCAGTATTTT

size: NA
length: 14
D: NA
V: TRBV9
J: TRBJ2-2
CDR3: CASSVGSVTGELFF
DNA: TGTGCCAGCAGCGTAGGGAGTGTTACCGGGGAGCTGTTTTTT

size: NA
length: 13
D: TRBD2
V: TRBV3-1/TRBV3-2
J: TRBJ2-2
CDR3: CASSRGLSGELFF
DNA: TGTGCCAGCAGCCGGGGACTATCCGGGGAGCTGTTTTTT

size: once
length: 14
D: NA
V: TRBV5-6
J: TRBJ2-5
CDR3: CASSTGGYQETQYF
DNA: TGTGCCAGCAGCACTGGGGGGTACCAAGAGACCCAGTACTTC

size: NA
length: 14
D: NA
V: TRBV5-1
J: TRBJ1-3
CDR3: CASSLDSSGNTIYF
DNA: TGCGCCAGCAGCTTGGACAGCTCTGGAAACACCATATATTTT

size: NA
length: 15
D: NA
V: TRBV4-1
J: TRBJ2-5
CDR3: CASSQGTRTKETQYF
DNA: TGCGCCAGCAGCCAGGGGACCCGGACTAAAGAGACCCAGTACTTC

size: NA
length: 15
D: NA
V: TRBV27
J: TRBJ2-7
CDR3: CASRSGYDNTYEQYF
DNA: TGTGCCAGCAGGTCAGGGTACGACAACACCTACGAGCAGTACTTC

size: NA
length: 11
D: NA
V: TRBV5-6
J: TRBJ2-1
CDR3: CASSFGGEQFF
DNA: TGTGCCAGCAGCTTTGGCGGTGAGCAGTTCTTC

size: NA
length: 13
D: NA
V: TRBV19
J: TRBJ1-2
CDR3: CASRRSGVRGYTF
DNA: TGTGCCAGTAGGAGATCAGGGGTGCGTGGCTACACCTTC

size: NA
length: 15
D: NA
V: TRBV5-4
J: TRBJ1-1
CDR3: CASTSGRGKNTEAFF
DNA: TGTGCCAGCACCTCGGGGAGGGGAAAGAACACTGAAGCTTTCTTT

size: NA
length: 13
D: NA
V: TRBV5-4
J: TRBJ2-3
CDR3: CASSQRNTDTQYF
DNA: TGTGCCAGCAGCCAGAGGAACACAGATACGCAGTATTTT

size: NA
length: 17
D: TRBD2
V: TRBV6-6
J: TRBJ2-2
CDR3: CASSHGLAGYNTGELFF
DNA: TGTGCCAGCAGTCACGGACTAGCGGGATATAACACCGGGGAGCTGTTTTTT

size: NA
length: 17
D: NA
V: TRBV6-2/TRBV6-3
J: TRBJ1-4
CDR3: CASSASGIGLPNEKLFF
DNA: TGTGCCAGCAGCGCCAGTGGTATTGGACTCCCCAATGAAAAACTGTTTTTT

size: NA
length: 16
D: TRBD2
V: TRBV27
J: TRBJ2-1
CDR3: CASSFFSGRSYNEQFF
DNA: TGTGCCAGCAGTTTTTTTAGCGGGCGTTCCTACAATGAGCAGTTCTTC

size: few
length: 15
D: TRBD1
V: TRBV6-1
J: TRBJ1-5
CDR3: CASSEETGGAQPQHF
DNA: TGTGCCAGCAGTGAAGAGACAGGGGGGGCTCAGCCCCAGCATTTT

size: NA
length: 14
D: NA
V: TRBV7-2
J: TRBJ2-3
CDR3: CASSLRQSTDTQYF
DNA: TGTGCCAGCAGCCTAAGACAGAGCACAGATACGCAGTATTTT

size: NA
length: 14
D: TRBD1
V: TRBV19
J: TRBJ1-1
CDR3: CASSTSTGGTEAFF
DNA: TGTGCCAGTAGTACGTCGACAGGGGGCACTGAAGCTTTCTTT

size: NA
length: 13
D: NA
V: TRBV27
J: TRBJ2-1
CDR3: CASSSRSYNEQFF
DNA: TGTGCCAGCAGTTCTCGCTCCTACAATGAGCAGTTCTTC

size: NA
length: 15
D: TRBD2
V: TRBV7-8
J: TRBJ2-7
CDR3: CASSLSSGSEYEQYF
DNA: TGTGCCAGCAGCTTAAGTAGCGGGAGTGAGTACGAGCAGTACTTC

size: NA
length: 15
D: TRBD2
V: TRBV7-2
J: TRBJ2-1
CDR3: CASSFGLAGNNEQFF
DNA: TGTGCCAGCAGCTTCGGACTAGCGGGGAACAATGAGCAGTTCTTC

size: once
length: 15
D: TRBD2
V: TRBV9
J: TRBJ2-7
CDR3: CASRSRTSGSYEQYF
DNA: TGTGCCAGCAGATCTAGGACTAGCGGTTCCTACGAGCAGTACTTC

size: NA
length: 14
D: NA
V: TRBV29-1
J: TRBJ1-4
CDR3: CSVGRTGSNEKLFF
DNA: TGCAGCGTTGGGAGAACAGGTTCTAATGAAAAACTGTTTTTT